This T cell receptor (beta chain) emerged from a study of shared clonotypes between healthy human individuals. This clone was seen more than once but under ten times. Its antigen remains unknown. CD45RO-negative, CCR7-positively selected cells formed the naive CD8 fraction, excluding terminally differentiated effector memory CD45RA+ cells. Findings and limits, study-wide: Clonotypes not shared had lower generation probabilities than those common to all four donors.

Repertoires were generated with immunoSEQ multiplex PCR, while TCRdb's copy carries only in-frame clones and drops some. The sample includes around 580,000 clones, roughly 98% of them seen just once. Germline V gives CDR1 SGHRS, CDR2 YFSETQ. This CDR3 is 14 amino acids long. Trimming took 5 bases from V and 7 from J; bases not matched to a gene: 11. The receptor was isolated from a man aged 25-40 years in good health. The chain recombines TRBV5-1 with TRBJ1-2, with 7 bases lining up with TRBD1. The sequencing sample was made of naive CD8+ T cells sorted from blood. CDR3 residues: CASRKEGAQLGYTF. The CDR3 nucleotides read TGCGCCAGCAGGAAGGAGGGGGCGCAACTTGGCTACACCTTC.